The 25 T cell receptor beta chains below come from one sample, sequenced in a study of human T cells and chemical hapten exposure. TCRdb processed the RACE reads anew with MiXCR; each CDR3 protein has one entry. The sample has 300,000 to 450,000 distinct CDR3 sequences; approximately 4.4% are singletons. The time point was: patch test 1, 2 weeks after DPC sensitization. Specified treatment: therapeutic diphenylcyclopropenone sensitization with weekly scalp DPC. Sequencing used whole blood, obtained in connection with sensitization to the hapten diphenylcyclopropenone (DPC). These receptors were obtained from a woman aged 50 to 60 with alopecia areata. Some clones in this sample may be carry-over from other donors' samples.

This clonotype was seen a few times. The genes are TRBV28 and TRBJ1-2; TRBD1 matches at 8 bases. This CDR3 is 15 amino acids long. After removal of 3 bases from V and 2 bases from J, the junction contained 5 bases not matched to a gene. Looked up from germline, CDR1 is MDHEN and CDR2 is SYDVKM. The DNA for the CDR3 is TGTGCCAGCAGTTTTCCCAGGGGGCTGAACTATGGCTACACCTTC. Translation: CASSFPRGLNYGYTF.

This clonotype has only a few counts. The chain has TRBV24-1 and TRBJ2-2, with D perhaps matching TRBD1 (5 bases). Deletions cut 4 bases from V and 4 bases from J, with 9 bases between. This CDR3 has 14 amino acids. CDR1 KGHDR and CDR2 SFDVKD come from the germline V gene. In DNA form, the CDR3 reads TGTGCCACCAGTGAAACAGGAATCACCGGGGAGCTGTTTTTT. Translation gives CATSETGITGELFF.

This clonotype was seen ten or more times. The chain is built from TRBV4-1 and TRBJ2-4; maybe TRBD2 (5 bases). The CDR3 totals 16 residues. CDR1 is MGHRA, CDR2 YSYEKL, per germline. V lost 0 bases and J lost 5, with 14 bases in between. As DNA, the CDR3 is TGCGCCAGCAGCCAAGATGACGGACTGGACCAAAACATTCAGTACTTC. Protein: CASSQDDGLDQNIQYF.

This clonotype has at least ten counts. The chain links TRBV4-2 to TRBJ2-1; 10 nucleotides align to TRBD2. The CDR3 is 18 residues long. Trimming removed 0 bases from V and 5 bases from J; junction bases left unmatched: 10. CDR1 is LGHNA, CDR2 YNFKEQ, per germline. CDR3 nucleotides: TGTGCCAGCAGCCAAGAACCAGCGGGGGGGCTGGCGAACAATGAGCAGTTCTTC. This sequence encodes CASSQEPAGGLANNEQFF.

The genes are TRBV6-2 or TRBV6-3 and TRBJ2-7, with TRBD2 matching 13 bases. This CDR3 has 15 amino acids. Germline CDR1 is MNHEY and CDR2 is SVGEGT. After removal of 7 bases from V and 3 bases from J, the junction contained 6 bases not matched to a gene. In DNA form, the CDR3 reads TGTGCCAGCACTTGGGGACTAGCGGGATACTACGAGCAGTACTTC. Encoded protein: CASTWGLAGYYEQYF.

At least ten counts were recorded for this clonotype. For the CDR3, the DNA is TGTGCCAGCAGTCGTACTACAGGAGTCAACACTGAAGCTTTCTTT. This encodes CASSRTTGVNTEAFF. The chain links TRBV12-3 or TRBV12-4 to TRBJ1-1, with D possibly TRBD1 on 5 matching bases. The CDR3 consists of 15 residues. V lost 5 bases to trimming and J lost 2 bases, with 15 bases between them.

This clonotype was seen ten or more times. The chain employs TRBV12-3 or TRBV12-4 and TRBJ2-5; 8 nucleotides align to TRBD1. V lost 6 bases and J lost 1; bases outside the gene matches: 4. CDR3 length: 14 residues. The CDR3 loop reads CASSSGQGQETQYF. The CDR3 coding sequence is TGTGCCAGCAGCTCTGGACAGGGCCAAGAGACCCAGTACTTC.

This clonotype was seen ten or more times. The V call is TRBV9, the J call TRBJ2-5, with 7 bases identical to TRBD2. CDR3 length: 14 amino acids. The germline CDR1 and CDR2 sequences are SGDLS and YYNGEE. Trimming removed 3 bases from V and 2 bases from J; junction bases left unmatched: 4. CDR3 nucleotide sequence: TGTGCCAGCAGCGGCCGGGACTATCAAGAGACCCAGTACTTC. It translates to CASSGRDYQETQYF.

This clonotype was seen more than once but under ten times. The chain combines TRBV7-9 with TRBJ2-2; 14 positions agree with TRBD2. The V segment lost 5 bases and the J segment 1 base; nucleotides outside the gene matches: 6. Germline CDR1 is SEHNR and CDR2 is FQNEAQ (reference sequence). The CDR3 runs to 18 residues. CDR3 in DNA: TGTGCCAGCAGCCCCCGGACTAGCGGGGGGAGGAACACCGGGGAGCTGTTTTTT. The encoded protein is CASSPRTSGGRNTGELFF.

This clonotype was counted only a few times. V and J are TRBV28 and TRBJ2-1; 9 bases match TRBD1. The CDR3 extends over 16 amino acids. Germline V CDR1 and CDR2: MDHEN, SYDVKM. V shed 7 bases and J 6 bases; nucleotides not matched to a gene: 13. In DNA form, the CDR3 reads TGTGCCAGCAAATCGAGGGACAGGGTATTACCCAATGAGCAGTTCTTC. The encoded protein is CASKSRDRVLPNEQFF. Full variable domain (missing parts from reference TRBV28 and TRBJ2-1): DVKVTQSSRYLVKRTGEKVFLECVQDMDHENMFWYRQDPGLGLRLIYFSYDVKMKEKGDIPEGYSVSREKKERFSLILESASTNQTSMYLCASKSRDRVLPNEQFFGPGTRLTVL.

Ten or more counts support this clonotype. This chain joins TRBV29-1 and TRBJ1-1; D call uncertain. The germline CDR1 and CDR2 sequences are SQVTM and ANQGSEA. Between the trimmed V and J ends, which lost 1 base and 1 base, there was a span of 13 bases. There are 15 residues in the CDR3. DNA of the CDR3: TGCAGCGTTGAAGCGGGAGGGAATAGGAACACTGAAGCTTTCTTT. Amino acid sequence: CSVEAGGNRNTEAFF.

This clonotype has at least ten counts. The V call is TRBV27, the J call TRBJ1-5, with TRBD1 identical over 10 bases. With V trimmed by 0 bases and J by 6 bases, 5 bases remained unmatched. This CDR3 is built from 16 residues. Germline values: CDR1 MNHEY, CDR2 SMNVEV (reference sequence). The CDR3 spells CASSLSGTGVAQPQHF. The CDR3 nucleotides are TGTGCCAGCAGTTTATCCGGGACAGGGGTTGCTCAGCCCCAGCATTTT.

The sample holds many counts of this clonotype. The V and J genes are TRBV12-3 or TRBV12-4 and TRBJ2-7, with TRBD1 matching over 7 bases. The CDR3 covers 13 residues. V lost 5 bases and J lost 7; bases outside the gene matches: 8. CDR3: CASSPGTEGEQYF. DNA for the CDR3: TGTGCCAGCAGTCCCGGGACAGAGGGAGAGCAGTACTTC.

In this sample, this clonotype turned up many times. V usage is TRBV12-3 or TRBV12-4 and J usage is TRBJ2-3; the D gene is possibly TRBD2 (5 bases). This CDR3 has 13 amino acids. V gave up 5 bases and J gave up 2 bases, with 8 bases separating them. CDR3 in DNA: TGTGCCAGCAGTCGCGGGTTCACAGATACGCAGTATTTT. Encoded protein: CASSRGFTDTQYF.

The sample holds many counts of this clonotype. V usage is TRBV29-1 and J usage is TRBJ1-1; D ambiguous. The CDR3 has 11 residues. Germline V gene lookup returns CDR1 SQVTM and CDR2 ANQGSEA. Trimming stripped 4 bases from V and 8 bases from J, with 11 bases between. The CDR3 sequence: CSVVPQGEAFF. DNA for the CDR3: TGCAGCGTTGTACCCCAAGGGGAAGCTTTCTTT. Full variable domain (missing parts from reference TRBV29-1 and TRBJ1-1): SAVISQKPSRDICQRGTSLTIQCQVDSQVTMMFWYRQQPGQSLTLIATANQGSEATYESGFVIDKFPISRPNLTFSTLTVSNMSPEDSSIYLCSVVPQGEAFFGQGTRLTVV.

The table lists this clonotype with a few counts. This rearrangement joins TRBV6-4 to TRBJ2-4, with D possibly TRBD1 on 5 matching bases. Looked up from germline, CDR1 is MRHNA and CDR2 is SNTAGT. This CDR3 has 16 amino acids. The ends were cut back, 2 bases at V and 6 bases at J, with 17 bases in the middle. CDR3 protein: CASSDAIQGALNIQYF. For the CDR3, the DNA is TGTGCCAGCAGTGACGCAATTCAAGGGGCGCTAAACATTCAGTACTTC.

This clonotype was detected only a few times. This sequence joins TRBV2 and TRBJ2-4; D is perhaps TRBD1 (5 bases). The germline CDR1 and CDR2 sequences are SNHLY and FYNNEI. The ends were cut back, 8 bases at V and 1 base at J, with 9 bases in the middle. The CDR3 runs 13 residues. DNA of the CDR3: TGTGCCAGCGAAAACAGGGCCAAAAACATTCAGTACTTC. This codes for CASENRAKNIQYF.

This clonotype has at least ten counts. The genes are TRBV11-2 and TRBJ2-1; D ambiguous. In germline, CDR1 is SGHAT, CDR2 FQNNGV. Between the trimmed V and J ends, which lost 3 bases and 0 bases, there was a span of 9 bases. This CDR3 has 15 amino acids. The CDR3 region is CASSLSFSSYNEQFF. The CDR3 DNA follows: TGTGCCAGCAGCTTGTCTTTTAGCTCCTACAATGAGCAGTTCTTC.

This clonotype was seen at least ten times. V gene TRBV7-9 combines with J gene TRBJ1-1, with 7 bases aligning to TRBD1. Trimming removed 5 bases from V and 6 bases from J; junction bases left unmatched: 9. CDR3 size: 14 residues. Per germline, CDR1 SEHNR and CDR2 FQNEAQ (reference sequence). Here the CDR3 reads CASSATGQGAEAFF. The DNA for the CDR3 is TGTGCCAGCAGCGCGACGGGTCAGGGGGCTGAAGCTTTCTTT.

In its sample, this clonotype was seen a few times. The rearrangement links TRBV2 to TRBJ1-2; 7 nucleotides match TRBD1. The germline CDR1 and CDR2 sequences are SNHLY and FYNNEI. The CDR3 totals 12 residues. The trim removed 6 bases at V and 4 bases at J, leaving 2 bases unmatched. DNA for the CDR3: TGTGCCAGCAGGGACAGGCTCTATGGCTACACCTTC. Translation: CASRDRLYGYTF. Full variable domain (remainder filled in from reference TRBV2 and TRBJ1-2): EPEVTQTPSHQVTQMGQEVILRCVPISNHLYFYWYRQILGQKVEFLVSFYNNEISEKSEIFDDQFSVERPDGSNFTLKIRSTKLEDSAMYFCASRDRLYGYTFGSGTRLTVV.

Many counts were recorded for this clonotype. V and J are TRBV20-1 and TRBJ2-7; 11 bases map to TRBD2. Germline loops: CDR1 DFQATT, CDR2 SNEGSKA (reference sequence). The CDR3 is 14 amino acids. Unmatched junction bases numbered 13, after V lost 6 bases and J lost 9 bases. The DNA for the CDR3 is TGCAGTGCCCCGGGACTAGCGGTACCTACGAGGCAGTACTTC. Amino acids: CSAPGLAVPTRQYF.

This clonotype was counted a few times. CDR3 residues: CASSLLAGNNEKLFF. The CDR3 DNA follows: TGTGCCAGCAGCCTCCTCGCGGGCAATAATGAAAAACTGTTTTTT. The gene calls are TRBV6-2 or TRBV6-3 and TRBJ1-4; unclear D gene. Germline CDR1 is MNHEY and CDR2 is SVGEGT. The CDR3 totals 15 residues. Trimming pared 6 bases from V and 4 bases from J, leaving 15 bases between.

This clonotype came up a few times. This chain connects TRBV3-1 to TRBJ1-1; D is undetermined. V lost 0 bases and J 3 bases, leaving 8 bases between the germline ends. In germline, CDR1 is LGHDT, CDR2 YNNKEL (reference sequence). The CDR3 sequence is 14 residues long. The CDR3 sequence is CASSQDGRHTEAFF. The CDR3 nucleotides are TGTGCCAGCAGCCAAGATGGCAGGCACACTGAAGCTTTCTTT.

This clonotype has at least ten counts. J is TRBJ1-1 and V is TRBV6-5; no definite D call. Per germline, CDR1 MNHEY and CDR2 SVGAGI. The CDR3 totals 15 residues. V gave up 0 bases and J gave up 4 bases, with 12 bases separating them. CDR3 DNA sequence: TGTGCCAGCAGTTACTCGAACTATGGGAGCACTGAAGCTTTCTTT. This encodes CASSYSNYGSTEAFF.

V and J are TRBV20-1 and TRBJ2-1; tentatively, D is TRBD2 (6 bases). Trimming removed 0 bases from V and 8 bases from J, with 23 bases in between. CDR1 is DFQATT and CDR2 is SNEGSKA in the germline V gene (reference sequence). The CDR3 length is 17 residues. The CDR3 here is CSARDATTRRRIDEQFF. CDR3 sequence (DNA): TGCAGTGCTAGAGATGCAACGACTAGACGGCGGATCGATGAGCAGTTCTTC.